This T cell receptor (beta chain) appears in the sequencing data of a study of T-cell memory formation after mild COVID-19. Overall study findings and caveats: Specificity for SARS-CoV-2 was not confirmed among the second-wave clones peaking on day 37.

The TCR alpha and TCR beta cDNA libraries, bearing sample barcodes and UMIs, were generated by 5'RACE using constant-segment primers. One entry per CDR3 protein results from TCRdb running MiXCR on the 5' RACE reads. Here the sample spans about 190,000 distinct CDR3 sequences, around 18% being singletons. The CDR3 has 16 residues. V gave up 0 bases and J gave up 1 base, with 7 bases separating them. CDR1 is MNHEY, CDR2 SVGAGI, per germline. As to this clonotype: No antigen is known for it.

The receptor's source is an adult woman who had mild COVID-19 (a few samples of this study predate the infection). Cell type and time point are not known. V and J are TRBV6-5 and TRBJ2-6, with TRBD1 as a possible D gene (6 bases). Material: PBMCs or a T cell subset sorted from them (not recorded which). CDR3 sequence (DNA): TGTGCCAGCAGTTACTCGGACAGATCTGGGGCCAACGTCCTGACTTTC. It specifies CASSYSDRSGANVLTF.